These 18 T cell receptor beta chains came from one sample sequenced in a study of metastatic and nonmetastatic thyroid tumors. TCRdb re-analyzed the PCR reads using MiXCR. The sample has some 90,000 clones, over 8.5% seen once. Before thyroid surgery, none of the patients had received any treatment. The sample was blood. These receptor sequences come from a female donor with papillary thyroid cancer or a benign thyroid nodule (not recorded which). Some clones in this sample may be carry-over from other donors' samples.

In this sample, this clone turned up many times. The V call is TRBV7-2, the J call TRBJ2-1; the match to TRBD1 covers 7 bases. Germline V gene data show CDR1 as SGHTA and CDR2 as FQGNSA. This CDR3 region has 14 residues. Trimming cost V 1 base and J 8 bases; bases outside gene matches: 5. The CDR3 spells CASSLEGAGDEQFF. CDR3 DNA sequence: TGTGCCAGCAGCTTAGAGGGGGCGGGTGATGAGCAGTTCTTC.

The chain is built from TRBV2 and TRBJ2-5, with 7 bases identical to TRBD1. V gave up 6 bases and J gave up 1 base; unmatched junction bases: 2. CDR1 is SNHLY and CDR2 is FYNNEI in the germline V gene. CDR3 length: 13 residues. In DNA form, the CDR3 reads TGTGCCAGCAGAAGGGACAGCCAAGAGACCCAGTACTTC. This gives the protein CASRRDSQETQYF. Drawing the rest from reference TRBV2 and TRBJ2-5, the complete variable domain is EPEVTQTPSHQVTQMGQEVILRCVPISNHLYFYWYRQILGQKVEFLVSFYNNEISEKSEIFDDQFSVERPDGSNFTLKIRSTKLEDSAMYFCASRRDSQETQYFGPGTRLLVL.

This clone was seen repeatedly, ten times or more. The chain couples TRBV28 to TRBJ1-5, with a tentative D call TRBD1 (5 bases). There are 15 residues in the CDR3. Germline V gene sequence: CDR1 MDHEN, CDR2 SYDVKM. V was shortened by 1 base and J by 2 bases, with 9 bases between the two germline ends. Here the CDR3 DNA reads TGTGCCAGCAGTTTATTCGTCAGGGGCAATCAGCCCCAGCATTTT. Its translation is CASSLFVRGNQPQHF.

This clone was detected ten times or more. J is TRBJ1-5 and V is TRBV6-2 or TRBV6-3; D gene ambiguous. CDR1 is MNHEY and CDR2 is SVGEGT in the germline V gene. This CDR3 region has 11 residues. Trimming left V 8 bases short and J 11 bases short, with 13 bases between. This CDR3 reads CASGGSFSQHF. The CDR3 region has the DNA TGTGCCAGCGGCGGGAGCTTTTCCCAGCATTTT.

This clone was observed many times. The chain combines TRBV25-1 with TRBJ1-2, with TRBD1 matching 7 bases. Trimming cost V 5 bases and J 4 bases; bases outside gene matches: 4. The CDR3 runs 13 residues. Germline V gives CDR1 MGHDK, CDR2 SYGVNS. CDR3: CASSNDRVYGYTF. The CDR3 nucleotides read TGTGCCAGCAGTAACGACAGGGTCTATGGCTACACCTTC.

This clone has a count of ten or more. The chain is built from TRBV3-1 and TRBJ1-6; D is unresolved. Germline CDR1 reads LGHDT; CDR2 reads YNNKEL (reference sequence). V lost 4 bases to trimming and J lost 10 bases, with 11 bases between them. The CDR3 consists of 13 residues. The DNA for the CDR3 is TGTGCCAGCAGCCCCCCGGGCCGGTCACCCCTCCACTTT. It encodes CASSPPGRSPLHF.

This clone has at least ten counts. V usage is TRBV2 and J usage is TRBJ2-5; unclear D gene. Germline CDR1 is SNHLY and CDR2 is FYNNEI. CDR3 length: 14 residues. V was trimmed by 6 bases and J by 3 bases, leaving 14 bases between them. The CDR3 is CASREWSNKETQYF. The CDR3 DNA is TGTGCCAGCAGAGAATGGTCGAATAAAGAGACCCAGTACTTC.

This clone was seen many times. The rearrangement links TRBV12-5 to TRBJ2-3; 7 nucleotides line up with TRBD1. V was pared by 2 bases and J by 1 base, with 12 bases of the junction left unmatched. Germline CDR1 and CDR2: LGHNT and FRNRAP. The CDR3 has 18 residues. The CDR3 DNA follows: TGTGCTAGTGGTTTGTCCCCCAAACAGGGGCCCCGCACAGATACGCAGTATTTT. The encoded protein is CASGLSPKQGPRTDTQYF.

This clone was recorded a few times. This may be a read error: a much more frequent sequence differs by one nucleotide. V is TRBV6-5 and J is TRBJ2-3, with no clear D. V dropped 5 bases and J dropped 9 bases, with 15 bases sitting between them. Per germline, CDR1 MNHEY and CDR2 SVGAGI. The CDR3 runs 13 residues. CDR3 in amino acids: CASSNGPSQTQYF. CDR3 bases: TGTGCCAGCAGTAACGGGCCCTCCCAAACGCAGTATTTT.

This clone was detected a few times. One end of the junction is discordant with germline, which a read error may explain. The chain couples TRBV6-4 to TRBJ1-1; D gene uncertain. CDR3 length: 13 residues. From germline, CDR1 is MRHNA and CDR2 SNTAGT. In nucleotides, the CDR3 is TGTGCCAGCAGTTACTCACAGAACGCTGAAGCTTTCTTT. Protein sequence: CASSYSQNAEAFF.

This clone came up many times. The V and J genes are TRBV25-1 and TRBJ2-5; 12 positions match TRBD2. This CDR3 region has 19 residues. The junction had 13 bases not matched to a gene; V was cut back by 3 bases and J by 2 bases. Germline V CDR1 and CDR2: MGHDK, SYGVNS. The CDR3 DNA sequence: TGTGCCAGCAGTGATCCTAGCGGGGGGGTAGGGGGCTTTCAAGAGACCCAGTACTTC. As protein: CASSDPSGGVGGFQETQYF.

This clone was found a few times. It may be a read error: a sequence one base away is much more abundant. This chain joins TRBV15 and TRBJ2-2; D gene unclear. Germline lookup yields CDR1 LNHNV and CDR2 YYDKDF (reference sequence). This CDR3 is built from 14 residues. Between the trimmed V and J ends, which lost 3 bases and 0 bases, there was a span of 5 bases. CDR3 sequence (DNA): TGTGCCACCAGCAGGGATCCGAACACCGGGGAGCTGTTTTTT. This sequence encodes CATSRDPNTGELFF.

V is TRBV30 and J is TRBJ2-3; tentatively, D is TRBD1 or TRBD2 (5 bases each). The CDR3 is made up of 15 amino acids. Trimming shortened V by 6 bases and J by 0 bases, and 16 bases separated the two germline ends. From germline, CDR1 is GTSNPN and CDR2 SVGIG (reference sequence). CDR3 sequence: CACVIAGASTDTQYF. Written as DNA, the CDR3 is TGTGCCTGTGTTATAGCCGGGGCAAGCACAGATACGCAGTATTTT.

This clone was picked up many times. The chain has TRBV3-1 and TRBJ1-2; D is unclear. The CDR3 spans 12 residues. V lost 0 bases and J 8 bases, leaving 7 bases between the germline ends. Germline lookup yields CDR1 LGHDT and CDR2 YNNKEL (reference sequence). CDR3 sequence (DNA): TGTGCCAGCAGCCAAGAAATGGGAGGCTACACCTTC. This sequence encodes CASSQEMGGYTF.

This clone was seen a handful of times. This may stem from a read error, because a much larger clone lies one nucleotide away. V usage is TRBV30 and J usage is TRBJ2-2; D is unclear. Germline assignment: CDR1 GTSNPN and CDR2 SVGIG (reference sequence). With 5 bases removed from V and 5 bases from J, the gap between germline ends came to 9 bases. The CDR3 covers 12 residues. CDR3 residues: CAWGDGTGELFF. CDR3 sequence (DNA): TGTGCCTGGGGTGACGGAACCGGGGAGCTGTTTTTT.

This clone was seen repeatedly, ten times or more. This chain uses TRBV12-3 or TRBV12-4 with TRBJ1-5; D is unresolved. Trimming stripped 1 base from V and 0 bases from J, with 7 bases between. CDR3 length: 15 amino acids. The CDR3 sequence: CASSLEGDSNQPQHF. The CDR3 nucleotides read TGTGCCAGCAGTTTAGAAGGAGATAGCAATCAGCCCCAGCATTTT.

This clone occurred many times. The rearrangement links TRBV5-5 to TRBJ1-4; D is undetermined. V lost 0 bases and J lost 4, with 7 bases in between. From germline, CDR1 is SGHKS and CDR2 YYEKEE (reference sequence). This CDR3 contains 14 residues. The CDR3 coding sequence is TGTGCCAGCAGCTTGGGACAAAATAATGAAAAACTGTTTTTT. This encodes CASSLGQNNEKLFF.

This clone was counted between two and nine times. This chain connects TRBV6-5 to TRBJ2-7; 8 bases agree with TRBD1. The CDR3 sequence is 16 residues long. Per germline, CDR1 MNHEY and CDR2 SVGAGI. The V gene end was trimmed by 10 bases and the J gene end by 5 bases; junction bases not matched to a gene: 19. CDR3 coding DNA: TGTGCCAACAGACCCGGACCGGGACAGGTCGTGCACGAGCAGTACTTC. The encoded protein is CANRPGPGQVVHEQYF.